The next 20 T cell receptor beta chains were all read from a single sample in a study of OX40 agonist ivuxolimab in advanced cancers. The library was produced with the immunoSEQ multiplex PCR assay. The source is immuneACCESS, and TCRdb retained only in-frame sequences with V and J called. Part of the clones is not carried over; for the studies checked, unresolved V genes explain less than half of this, and the remainder is unexplained. For this sample the table gives tens of thousands of clones, of which roughly 85% were detected only once. The ten largest clones represent roughly 4.5% of the sample. Sequencing was performed on CD4+ or CD8+ T cells sorted from blood, taken in a trial of the OX40 agonist ivuxolimab. The origin of the receptors is an adult with an advanced solid tumor such as melanoma, head and neck, liver or kidney cancer.

This rearrangement joins TRBV15 to TRBJ2-1; D is uncertain. The CDR3 extends over 15 amino acids. CDR1 and CDR2 from the germline V gene are LNHNV and YYDKDF (reference sequence). The V end lost 0 bases, the J end lost 3 bases, and 9 bases lay between the germline ends. Here the CDR3 DNA reads TGTGCCACCAGCAGAGACCTCGGAATCTACAATGAGCAGTTCTTC. Residues: CATSRDLGIYNEQFF.

The V gene is TRBV4-1, the J gene TRBJ2-7; 9 nucleotides agree with TRBD2. Germline assignment: CDR1 MGHRA and CDR2 YSYEKL. The CDR3 is 18 amino acids. V gave up 0 bases and J gave up 2 bases; unmatched junction bases: 11. The CDR3 region has the DNA TGCGCCAGCAGCCAAGAAGCTGTCGCTAGCGGGATCACCTACGAGCAGTACTTC. Translated: CASSQEAVASGITYEQYF.

This clone was counted only a few times. The rearrangement links TRBV11-1 to TRBJ2-7, with D tentatively TRBD1 (6 bases). CDR1 and CDR2 (germline): SGHAT, FQDESV (reference sequence). Trimming shortened V by 7 bases and J by 2 bases, and 18 bases separated the two germline ends. This CDR3 comprises 15 residues. The CDR3 loop reads CASTPLRGQAYEQYF. As DNA, the CDR3 is TGTGCCAGCACCCCCCTGAGGGGACAAGCCTACGAGCAGTACTTC.

This clone has just one count. This rearrangement joins TRBV5-1 to TRBJ2-5, with unresolved D. The CDR3 has 14 residues. V lost 3 bases and J 1 base, leaving 10 bases between the germline ends. Germline V gene lookup returns CDR1 SGHRS and CDR2 YFSETQ. CDR3 DNA sequence: TGCGCCAGCAGCTCAAGTAACATCCAAGAGACCCAGTACTTC. Translated: CASSSSNIQETQYF.

The chain joins TRBV2 to TRBJ2-2; D remains unclear. Germline CDR1 and CDR2: SNHLY and FYNNEI. V lost 6 bases and J lost 7, with 12 bases in between. The CDR3 is 13 amino acids. CDR3 loop: CASSESPGGELFF. The CDR3 DNA is TGTGCCAGCAGCGAGAGCCCCGGCGGGGAGCTGTTTTTT.

The chain carries TRBV10-2 and TRBJ2-7, with TRBD2 as a possible D gene (6 bases). The V gene's germline CDR1 is WSHSY and CDR2 SAAADI. V was clipped by 5 bases and J by 3 bases, with 14 bases between them. CDR3 length: 14 amino acids. The CDR3 DNA reads as TGCGCCAGCAGTCCGGGACTGGCAAACTACGAGCAGTACTTC. As protein: CASSPGLANYEQYF.

V is TRBV5-1 and J is TRBJ1-3; D not resolved. CDR3 length: 15 amino acids. V was trimmed by 0 bases and J by 1 base, leaving 8 bases between them. Germline-derived CDR1 and CDR2 are SGHRS and YFSETQ. The CDR3, as DNA: TGCGCCAGCAGCTTGGTAGGGTATTCTGGAAACACCATATATTTT. Encoded protein: CASSLVGYSGNTIYF.

The CDR3 reads CASTGTWNQPQHF. The CDR3 nucleotides read TGCGCCAGCACCGGGACCTGGAATCAGCCCCAGCATTTT. J is TRBJ1-5 and V is TRBV10-2; the D gene is possibly TRBD1 (5 bases). Germline CDR1 WSHSY, CDR2 SAAADI. V dropped 7 bases and J dropped 4 bases, with 11 bases sitting between them. The CDR3 loop spans 13 amino acids.

This clone was picked up a small number of times. The V gene is TRBV18, the J gene TRBJ1-5; TRBD1 matches 12 bases. V shed 2 bases, J shed 6 bases, and the junction held 8 bases outside the gene matches. The CDR3 extends over 17 amino acids. Germline CDR1 and CDR2: KGHSH and LQKENI. For the CDR3, the DNA is TGTGCCAGCTCACCAGATCTCGGGACAGGGGGCGGTCAGCCCCAGCATTTT. As protein: CASSPDLGTGGGQPQHF.

The chain combines TRBV4-1 with TRBJ2-5, with TRBD2 matching 7 bases. Trimming removed 0 bases from V and 5 bases from J; junction bases left unmatched: 6. This CDR3 region has 15 residues. Per the germline V gene, CDR1 is MGHRA and CDR2 is YSYEKL. The DNA for the CDR3 is TGCGCCAGCAGCCAAGAGTGGCGGGAGAGGGAGACCCAGTACTTC. It encodes CASSQEWRERETQYF.

The CDR3 nucleotides read TGTGCCATCAGTGGGGACGTCTCCTACGAGCAGTACTTC. Amino acid sequence: CAISGDVSYEQYF. This chain uses TRBV10-3 with TRBJ2-7, with D perhaps assigned TRBD1 or TRBD2 (5 bases each). Germline V lookup: CDR1 ENHRY, CDR2 SYGVKD. The CDR3 is 13 residues long. V was clipped by 4 bases and J by 0 bases, with 7 bases between them.

This chain uses TRBV2 with TRBJ2-7, with D perhaps being TRBD1 or TRBD2 (5 bases each). V was pared by 6 bases and J by 2 bases, with 14 bases between. The CDR3 is 14 amino acids. Germline V gene lookup returns CDR1 SNHLY and CDR2 FYNNEI. For the CDR3, the DNA is TGTGCCAGCAGGAAGGCTAGGGGAGCCTACGAGCAGTACTTC. Its translation is CASRKARGAYEQYF.

The chain carries TRBV11-2 and TRBJ2-1; 12 bases match TRBD2. Germline V gene sequence: CDR1 SGHAT, CDR2 FQNNGV. The CDR3 is made up of 18 amino acids. V trimming: 0 bases; J trimming: 4 bases; junction bases outside the gene matches: 7. The CDR3 here is CASSLDKRTSGKYNEQFF. In nucleotides, the CDR3 is TGTGCCAGCAGCTTAGATAAACGGACTAGCGGGAAATACAATGAGCAGTTCTTC. The full variable domain, with the rest looked up from reference TRBV11-2 and TRBJ2-1, is EAGVAQSPRYKIIEKRQSVAFWCNPISGHATLYWYQQILGQGPKLLIQFQNNGVVDDSQLPKDRFSAERLKGVDSTLKIQPAKLEDSAVYLCASSLDKRTSGKYNEQFFGPGTRLTVL.

This sequence joins TRBV6-5 and TRBJ2-7; 9 nucleotides align to TRBD1. The trim removed 1 base at V and 5 bases at J, leaving 9 bases unmatched. Germline V lookup: CDR1 MNHEY, CDR2 SVGAGI. This CDR3 is 16 amino acids long. The CDR3 sequence: CASSYWGGTGLDEQYF. As DNA, the CDR3 is TGTGCCAGCAGTTACTGGGGAGGGACAGGGTTGGACGAGCAGTACTTC.

This chain joins TRBV28 and TRBJ2-7; D is undetermined. This CDR3 comprises 14 residues. V lost 5 bases, J lost 1 base, and 12 bases lay in between. Germline values: CDR1 MDHEN, CDR2 SYDVKM. The CDR3 bases are TGTGCCAGCAGTCTCCCACAGATTTCCTACGAGCAGTACTTC. Its translation: CASSLPQISYEQYF.

The chain couples TRBV6-1 to TRBJ2-1; D is unclear. Trimming removed 4 bases at V and 3 bases at J, with 4 bases between. CDR3 length: 12 residues. Germline lookup yields CDR1 MNHNS and CDR2 SASEGT. CDR3 in DNA: TGTGCCAGCAGTGCTTTCTACAATGAGCAGTTCTTC. It codes for CASSAFYNEQFF.

The chain has TRBV11-3 and TRBJ2-1; no clear D. The germline CDR1 and CDR2 sequences are SGHNT and YENEEA. Trimming took 0 bases from V and 1 from J, leaving 4 bases between them. The CDR3 spans 14 residues. DNA for the CDR3: TGTGCCAGCAGCTTAGACCCATCCTACAATGAGCAGTTCTTC. It yields the protein CASSLDPSYNEQFF.

The V call is TRBV18, the J call TRBJ1-3; tentative D call: TRBD1 (5 bases). The ends were cut back, 1 base at V and 0 bases at J, with 13 bases in the middle. Germline loops: CDR1 KGHSH, CDR2 LQKENI. CDR3 length: 17 residues. CDR3 region: CASSPRRGELSGNTIYF. CDR3 bases: TGTGCCAGCTCACCACGGCGGGGGGAGCTCTCTGGAAACACCATATATTTT.

For this clone: One end of the junction fails to match germline, which may point to a read error. V usage is TRBV5-1 and J usage is TRBJ2-2; TRBD2 matches at 9 bases. Germline CDR1 is SGHRS and CDR2 is YFSETQ. CDR3 length equals 14 residues. Written as DNA, the CDR3 is TGCGCCAGCAGCTTGTCTAGCGGGACCGAGGAGCTGTTTTTT. Amino acid sequence: CASSLSSGTEELFF.

The CDR3 here is CASSIYSPGELFF. In DNA form, the CDR3 reads TGTGCCAGCTCAATTTACTCCCCGGGGGAGCTGTTTTTT. V and J are TRBV18 and TRBJ2-2; D remains unclear. V was pared by 5 bases and J by 8 bases, with 12 bases between. The CDR3 contains 13 residues. From germline, CDR1 is KGHSH and CDR2 LQKENI.